The 3 T cell receptor beta chains presented below share a single source sample, sequenced in a study of Graves' ophthalmopathy and Graves' hyperthyroidism (dated by TCRdb to 2016 to 2018). These reads were obtained on an Illumina HiSeq 2000. For repertoire sequencing, TCR beta CDR3 regions were amplified from RNA transcripts. HTBI primers and the Qiagen OneStep RT-PCR kit were used in a first-round RT-PCR, which was followed by a second-round multiplex PCR, size selection and purification. In TCRdb, the public reads were trimmed at Q25 with fastp and aligned with MiXCR, with productive beta chains retained. Rows with one shared CDR3 protein collapse into an entry with the most common genes and DNA. The sample data list about 600,000 distinct CDR3 sequences, and about two fifths of these were observed just once. In total, the top ten clones hold about 4% of the sample. Material for sequencing was peripheral blood or thyroid tissue (not recorded which). The source is an adult man with Graves' hyperthyroidism.

The chain has TRBV7-9 and TRBJ2-7; 9 bases match TRBD1. This CDR3 comprises 14 residues. The V gene end was trimmed by 5 bases and the J gene end by 2 bases; junction bases not matched to a gene: 4. Germline V gene lookup returns CDR1 SEHNR and CDR2 FQNEAQ (reference sequence). CDR3 in DNA: TGTGCCAGCAGCGCCCGGACAGGGGCCTACGAGCAGTACTTC. It codes for CASSARTGAYEQYF.

This clonotype has a count of ten or more. The chain recombines TRBV19 with TRBJ2-5; 7 nucleotides match TRBD2. CDR3 length: 15 residues. Germline V gene lookup returns CDR1 LNHDA and CDR2 SQIVND (reference sequence). J lost 3 bases, V lost 3 bases, and 7 bases had no gene match. The CDR3 here is CASSITSRGEETQYF. As DNA, the CDR3 is TGTGCCAGTAGTATCACGTCACGGGGGGAAGAGACCCAGTACTTC.

DNA of the CDR3: TGTGCCATCGGGACTAGCGGGAGGGCGAATGAAAAACTGTTTTTT. Protein: CAIGTSGRANEKLFF. The genes are TRBV10-3 and TRBJ1-4, with D tentatively TRBD1 (5 bases). V shed 8 bases and J shed 5 bases, with 18 bases lying between them. The CDR3 is 15 residues long. Germline values: CDR1 ENHRY, CDR2 SYGVKD.